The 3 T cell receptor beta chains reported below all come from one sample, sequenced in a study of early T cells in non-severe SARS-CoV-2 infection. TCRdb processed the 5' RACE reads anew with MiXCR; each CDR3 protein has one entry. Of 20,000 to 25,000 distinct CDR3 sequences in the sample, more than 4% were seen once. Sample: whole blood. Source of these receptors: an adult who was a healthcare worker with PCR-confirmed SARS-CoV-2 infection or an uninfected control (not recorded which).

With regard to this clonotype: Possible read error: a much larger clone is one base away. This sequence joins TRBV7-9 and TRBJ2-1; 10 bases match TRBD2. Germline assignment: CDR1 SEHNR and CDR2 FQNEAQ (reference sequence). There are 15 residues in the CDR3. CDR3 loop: CASSPTSGVYKEQFF. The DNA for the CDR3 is TGTGCCAGCAGCCCCACTAGCGGGGTGTACAAAGAGCAGTTCTTC.

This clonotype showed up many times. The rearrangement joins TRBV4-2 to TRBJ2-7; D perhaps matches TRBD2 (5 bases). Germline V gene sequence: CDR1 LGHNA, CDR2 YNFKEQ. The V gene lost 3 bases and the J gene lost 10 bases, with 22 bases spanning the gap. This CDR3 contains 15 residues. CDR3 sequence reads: CASSQIPGSPLEQYF. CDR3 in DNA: TGTGCCAGCAGCCAGATCCCGGGAAGCCCCCTCGAACAGTACTTC.

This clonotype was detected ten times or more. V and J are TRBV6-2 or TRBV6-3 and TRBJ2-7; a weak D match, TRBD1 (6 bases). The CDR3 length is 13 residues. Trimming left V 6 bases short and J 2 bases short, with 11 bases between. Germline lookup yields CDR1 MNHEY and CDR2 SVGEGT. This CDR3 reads CASRDRSTYEQYF. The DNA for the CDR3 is TGTGCCAGCAGAGACAGGTCGACCTACGAGCAGTACTTC.